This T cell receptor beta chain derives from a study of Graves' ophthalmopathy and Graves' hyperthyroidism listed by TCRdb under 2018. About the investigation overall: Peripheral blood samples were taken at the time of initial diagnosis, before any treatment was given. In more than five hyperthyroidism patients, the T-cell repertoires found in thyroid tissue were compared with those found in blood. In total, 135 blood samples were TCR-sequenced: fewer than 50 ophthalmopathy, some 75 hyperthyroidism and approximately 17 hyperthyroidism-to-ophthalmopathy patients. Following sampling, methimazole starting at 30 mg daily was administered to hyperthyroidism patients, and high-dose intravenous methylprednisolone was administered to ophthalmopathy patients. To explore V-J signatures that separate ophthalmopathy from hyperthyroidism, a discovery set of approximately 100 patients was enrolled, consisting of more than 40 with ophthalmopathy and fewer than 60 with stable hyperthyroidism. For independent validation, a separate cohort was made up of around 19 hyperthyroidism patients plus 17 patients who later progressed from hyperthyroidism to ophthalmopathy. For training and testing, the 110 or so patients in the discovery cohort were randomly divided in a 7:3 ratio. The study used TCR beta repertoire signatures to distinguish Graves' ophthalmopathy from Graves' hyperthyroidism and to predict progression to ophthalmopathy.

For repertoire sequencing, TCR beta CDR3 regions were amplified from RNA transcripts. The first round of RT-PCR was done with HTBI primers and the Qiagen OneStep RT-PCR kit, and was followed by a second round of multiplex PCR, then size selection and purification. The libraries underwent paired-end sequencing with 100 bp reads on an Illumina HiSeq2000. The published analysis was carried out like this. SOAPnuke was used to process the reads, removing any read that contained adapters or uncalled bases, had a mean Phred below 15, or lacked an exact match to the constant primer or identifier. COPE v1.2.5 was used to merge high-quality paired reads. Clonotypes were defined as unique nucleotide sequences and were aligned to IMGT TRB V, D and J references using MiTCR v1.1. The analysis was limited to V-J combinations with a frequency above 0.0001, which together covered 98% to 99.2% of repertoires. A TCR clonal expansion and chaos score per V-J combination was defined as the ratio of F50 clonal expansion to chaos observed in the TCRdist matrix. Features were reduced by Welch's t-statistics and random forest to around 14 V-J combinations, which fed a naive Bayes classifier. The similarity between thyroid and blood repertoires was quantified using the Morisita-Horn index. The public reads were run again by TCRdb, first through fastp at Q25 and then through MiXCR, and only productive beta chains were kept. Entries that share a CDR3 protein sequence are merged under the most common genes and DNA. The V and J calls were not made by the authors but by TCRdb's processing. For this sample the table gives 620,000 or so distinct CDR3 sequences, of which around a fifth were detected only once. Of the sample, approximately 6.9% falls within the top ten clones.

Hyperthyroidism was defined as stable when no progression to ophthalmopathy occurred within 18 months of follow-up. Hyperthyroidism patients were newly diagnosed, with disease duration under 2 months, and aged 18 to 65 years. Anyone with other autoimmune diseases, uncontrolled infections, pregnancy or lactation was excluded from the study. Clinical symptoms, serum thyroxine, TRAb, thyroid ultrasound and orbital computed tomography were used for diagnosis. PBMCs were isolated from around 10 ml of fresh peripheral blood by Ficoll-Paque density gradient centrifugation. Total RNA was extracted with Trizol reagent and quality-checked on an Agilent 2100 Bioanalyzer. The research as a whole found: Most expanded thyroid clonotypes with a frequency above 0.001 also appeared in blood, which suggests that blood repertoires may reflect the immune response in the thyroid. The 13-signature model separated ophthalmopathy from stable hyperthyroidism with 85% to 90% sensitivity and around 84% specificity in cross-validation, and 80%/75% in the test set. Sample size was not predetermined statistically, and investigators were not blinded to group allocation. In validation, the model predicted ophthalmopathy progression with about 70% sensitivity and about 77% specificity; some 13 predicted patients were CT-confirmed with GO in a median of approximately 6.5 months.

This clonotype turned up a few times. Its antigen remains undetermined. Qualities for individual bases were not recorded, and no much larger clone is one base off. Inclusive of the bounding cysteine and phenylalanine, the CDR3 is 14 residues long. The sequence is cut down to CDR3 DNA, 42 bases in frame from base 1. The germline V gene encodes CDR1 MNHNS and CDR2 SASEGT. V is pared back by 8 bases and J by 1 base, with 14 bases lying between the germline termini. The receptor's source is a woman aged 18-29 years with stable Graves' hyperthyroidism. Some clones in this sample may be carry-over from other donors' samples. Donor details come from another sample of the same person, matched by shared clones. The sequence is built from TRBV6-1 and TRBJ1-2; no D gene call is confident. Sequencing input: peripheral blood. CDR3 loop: CASREGSLNYGYTF. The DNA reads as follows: TGTGCCAGCCGCGAGGGTTCCCTTAACTATGGCTACACCTTC.